This entry is about one TCR beta chain. This clone's antigen is unknown. Nothing much larger sits one base from this clone, and base qualities are not available. Selected pancreatic ductal adenocarcinoma patients had undergone surgery without neoadjuvant therapy. Peripheral blood was collected in heparin tubes, from which PBMCs were isolated by histopaque density gradient and cryopreserved in approximately 10% DMSO. Genomic DNA was extracted from 6 or 7 PBMC and nine or ten flash-frozen tumor specimens using the DNeasy Blood and Tissue Kit with Proteinase K and RNase treatment. TCR beta CDR3 regions were amplified from genomic DNA using the immunoSEQ hsTCRB kit. High-throughput TRB CDR3 sequencing was performed on an Illumina HiSeq system. From the authors' description of their analysis: The immunoSEQ software was used to analyze sequencing reads, and nonproductive sequences containing premature stops or frame-shifts were excluded. To calculate repertoire clonality, Shannon entropy was normalized by log2 of the number of unique productive sequences, and that value was subtracted from one. Imported from immuneACCESS, the table was reduced by TCRdb to in-frame sequences with V and J called. These copies leave out some clones; in studies compared against another copy, an unresolved V gene accounts for under half, and the cause of the remainder is not known. D and trimming come from the DNA, and the V and J calls and clone size come from that table. The sample records about 11,000 clones, roughly 85% of which are singletons. Roughly 18% of the sample rests with the top ten.

This record belongs to a study of T cells in pancreatic ductal adenocarcinoma (dated by TCRdb to about 2017). For context, the study as a whole: Surgically resected pancreatic ductal adenocarcinoma specimens were analyzed for the quantity, spatial distribution, and characteristics of both suppressive cells and tumor-infiltrating CD8+ T cells, an effort aimed at clarifying the adaptive T-cell response occurring naturally. Points the paper makes about the study in general: Since most people with pancreatic cancer show up with disease that cannot be operated on, the resected cohort was biased toward the minority who had early-stage disease. T-cell clonality did not differ significantly between tumor and blood, with mean clonality roughly 0.1 in tumors and around 0.07 in blood. Compared with tumor samples, blood samples had more total productive templates and 7.5 to 9-fold more unique clonotypes. Because tumors are enriched in CD45RO+ effector T cells rather than naive T cells, which biases toward lower diversity, comparisons of clonality between tumor and blood may be biased.

V lost 4 bases and J lost 4 bases, and the count of bases not matched to a germline gene is 11. CDR1 SGHRS and CDR2 YFSETQ are derived from the germline V gene. From cysteine to phenylalanine, the CDR3 is 18 amino acids long. CDR3 DNA is the only sequence kept; it has 54 bases, read in frame from the first base. The chain is assembled from TRBV5-1 and TRBJ2-3; the junction holds 14 bases that match TRBD2. The specimen sequenced was PBMCs. The receptor was derived from a human donor with pancreatic ductal adenocarcinoma. CDR3 region: CASSNPGLAGANSDTQYF. The bases read TGCGCCAGCAGCAATCCGGGACTAGCGGGAGCTAATTCAGATACGCAGTATTTT.